The source of this T cell receptor (beta chain) is a study of Tregs in tolerant kidney transplant recipients. Germline CDR1 LNHDA, CDR2 SQIVND (reference sequence). The CDR3 runs to 15 residues. The germline V and J ends were trimmed by 1 base and 0 bases, with 9 bases remaining between them. Libraries were prepared by immunoSEQ multiplex PCR; TCRdb keeps only in-frame clonotypes and omits some of them. The table has 1,500 to 2,000 clones, roughly 62% seen once. Study conclusions and caveats: No direct test of biological reproducibility was done here. Expanding Tregs on activated donor B cells appeared to best identify donor-specific TCRbeta clones. Validation in larger populations is needed because few patients were studied.

Remarks on this clone: Its antigen is currently unknown.

The clonotype originates from a human donor in good health. The sample consisted of CD8+ T cells from blood cultured with allogeneic cells. This chain connects TRBV19 to TRBJ1-1; D is unresolved. The CDR3 DNA sequence: TGTGCCAGTAGTATAGCGGAGGGCCTGAACACTGAAGCTTTCTTT. Protein product: CASSIAEGLNTEAFF.